A selection of T cell receptor beta chains follows, all from one sample in a study of post-analysis software for immune sequencing data. MiXCR was run by TCRdb on the PCR reads, yielding one entry per CDR3 protein. The table includes hundreds of thousands of distinct CDR3 sequences, roughly 27% detected once. Sequencing was carried out using blood. These receptors were taken from a girl under 18 with multiple sclerosis. Each CDR3 is given with its conserved first and last residue. The D gene is left open where the match is weak. Size tells how often a clone was seen (once, few, many) or the class of an expanded clone, and some rows leave it out.

D gene: NA; J gene: TRBJ2-5; V gene: TRBV18; clone size: few; CDR3 protein: CASSPSRTEETQYF; CDR3 DNA: TGTGCCAGCTCACCATCTCGGACAGAAGAGACCCAGTACTTC
D gene: NA; J gene: TRBJ2-4; V gene: TRBV7-2; clone size: NA; CDR3 protein: CASSRGLPLGDIQYF; CDR3 DNA: TGTGCCAGCAGCCGAGGGTTGCCTCTTGGTGACATTCAGTACTTC
D gene: TRBD1; J gene: TRBJ1-6; V gene: TRBV10-2; clone size: NA; CDR3 protein: CASRRQGSPSPLHF; CDR3 DNA: TGCGCCAGCAGGAGACAGGGAAGCCCCTCACCCCTCCACTTT
D gene: TRBD2; J gene: TRBJ2-7; V gene: TRBV20-1; clone size: NA; CDR3 protein: CSGLAGLPTQYF; CDR3 DNA: TGCAGCGGACTAGCGGGACTACCTACCCAGTACTTC
D gene: TRBD2; J gene: TRBJ2-2; V gene: TRBV15; clone size: NA; CDR3 protein: CATSTRGDGTGELFF; CDR3 DNA: TGTGCCACCAGCACTCGGGGGGACGGCACCGGGGAGCTGTTTTTT
D gene: TRBD2; J gene: TRBJ2-1; V gene: TRBV6-1; clone size: NA; CDR3 protein: CASSGTSGVPSYNEQFF; CDR3 DNA: TGTGCCAGCAGTGGGACTAGCGGGGTCCCTTCCTACAATGAGCAGTTCTTC
D gene: NA; J gene: TRBJ2-1; V gene: TRBV7-9; clone size: NA; CDR3 protein: CASSLVGRPEQFF; CDR3 DNA: TGTGCCAGCAGCTTAGTTGGCCGACCTGAGCAGTTCTTC
D gene: TRBD2; J gene: TRBJ2-1; V gene: TRBV14; clone size: NA; CDR3 protein: CASSPTRGAGGVYEQFF; CDR3 DNA: TGTGCCAGCAGCCCCACGAGGGGTGCGGGAGGGGTTTATGAGCAGTTCTTC
D gene: TRBD2; J gene: TRBJ2-3; V gene: TRBV20-1; clone size: few; CDR3 protein: CSARAPPQLGGGTDTQYF; CDR3 DNA: TGCAGTGCTAGAGCTCCACCTCAGTTGGGCGGGGGGACAGATACGCAGTATTTT
D gene: TRBD2; J gene: TRBJ2-5; V gene: TRBV7-2; clone size: NA; CDR3 protein: CASSLESGRGETQYF; CDR3 DNA: TGTGCCAGCAGCTTAGAGAGCGGGAGAGGAGAGACCCAGTACTTC
D gene: NA; J gene: TRBJ2-1; V gene: TRBV29-1; clone size: NA; CDR3 protein: CSVGLYSNEQFF; CDR3 DNA: TGCAGCGTTGGACTGTACAGCAATGAGCAGTTCTTC
D gene: NA; J gene: TRBJ2-7; V gene: TRBV20-1; clone size: NA; CDR3 protein: CSAARGEYEQYF; CDR3 DNA: TGCAGTGCTGCCCGAGGCGAGTACGAGCAGTACTTC
D gene: TRBD2; J gene: TRBJ2-5; V gene: TRBV7-8; clone size: few; CDR3 protein: CASSPRTSGGWRTQYF; CDR3 DNA: TGTGCCAGCAGCCCTAGGACTAGCGGGGGATGGCGGACCCAGTACTTC
D gene: NA; J gene: TRBJ2-7; V gene: TRBV6-5; clone size: few; CDR3 protein: CASRSRGMGFYEQYF; CDR3 DNA: TGTGCCAGCAGGTCCAGGGGAATGGGGTTTTACGAGCAGTACTTC
D gene: NA; J gene: TRBJ2-1; V gene: TRBV3-1; clone size: few; CDR3 protein: CASSHGRIGNEQFF; CDR3 DNA: TGTGCCAGCAGCCATGGCAGGATCGGCAATGAGCAGTTCTTC
D gene: NA; J gene: TRBJ1-2; V gene: TRBV7-2; clone size: NA; CDR3 protein: CASSLDGTPGYGYTF; CDR3 DNA: TGTGCCAGCAGCTTAGACGGGACCCCAGGCTATGGCTACACCTTC
D gene: NA; J gene: TRBJ1-2; V gene: TRBV19; clone size: NA; CDR3 protein: CATSDGRYYTF; CDR3 DNA: TGTGCCACTTCGGACGGACGATACTACACCTTC
D gene: TRBD2; J gene: TRBJ2-1; V gene: TRBV2; clone size: few; CDR3 protein: CASTEVRGLAKYNEQFF; CDR3 DNA: TGTGCCAGCACCGAGGTTCGTGGACTAGCGAAATACAATGAGCAGTTCTTC
D gene: NA; J gene: TRBJ2-7; V gene: TRBV6-5; clone size: few; CDR3 protein: CASRRRVGTGSYEQYF; CDR3 DNA: TGTGCCAGCAGGCGTAGGGTCGGAACAGGTTCCTACGAGCAGTACTTC
D gene: TRBD1; J gene: TRBJ2-7; V gene: TRBV11-2; clone size: NA; CDR3 protein: CASRRGTESSYNEQYF; CDR3 DNA: TGTGCCAGCAGAAGAGGGACAGAGAGCTCCTACAATGAGCAGTACTTC
D gene: TRBD1; J gene: TRBJ1-5; V gene: TRBV10-2; clone size: once; CDR3 protein: CASSESLGGRTKYQPQHF; CDR3 DNA: TGCGCCAGCAGTGAGTCCTTAGGGGGCAGGACGAAATATCAGCCCCAGCATTTT
D gene: NA; J gene: TRBJ2-1; V gene: TRBV10-3; clone size: NA; CDR3 protein: CAVSERDNSYNEQFF; CDR3 DNA: TGTGCCGTCAGTGAGCGGGACAATTCCTACAATGAGCAGTTCTTC
D gene: TRBD1; J gene: TRBJ1-4; V gene: TRBV20-1; clone size: few; CDR3 protein: CSALQGAGEKLFF; CDR3 DNA: TGCAGTGCTCTTCAGGGGGCAGGTGAAAAACTGTTTTTT
D gene: NA; J gene: TRBJ2-3; V gene: TRBV29-1; clone size: few; CDR3 protein: CSVVDTGPDTQYF; CDR3 DNA: TGCAGCGTTGTGGACACCGGACCAGATACGCAGTATTTT
D gene: NA; J gene: TRBJ2-7; V gene: TRBV20-1; clone size: NA; CDR3 protein: CSPRRDDYEQYF; CDR3 DNA: TGCAGCCCAAGGCGGGACGACTACGAGCAGTACTTC
D gene: TRBD1; J gene: TRBJ2-1; V gene: TRBV10-3; clone size: NA; CDR3 protein: CAISERKEGAHNEQFF; CDR3 DNA: TGTGCCATCAGTGAACGGAAAGAGGGGGCACACAATGAGCAGTTCTTC
D gene: NA; J gene: TRBJ1-2; V gene: TRBV20-1; clone size: few; CDR3 protein: CSAPQIPVGGYTF; CDR3 DNA: TGCAGTGCTCCACAGATACCCGTGGGTGGCTACACCTTC
D gene: NA; J gene: TRBJ1-6; V gene: TRBV7-2; clone size: few; CDR3 protein: CASSLVTRPTNSPLHF; CDR3 DNA: TGTGCCAGCAGCTTAGTCACACGACCTACCAATTCACCCCTCCACTTT
D gene: NA; J gene: TRBJ1-5; V gene: TRBV27; clone size: few; CDR3 protein: CASGERGVGNQPQHF; CDR3 DNA: TGTGCCAGTGGGGAGAGGGGGGTAGGCAATCAGCCCCAGCATTTT
D gene: NA; J gene: TRBJ2-7; V gene: TRBV5-1; clone size: few; CDR3 protein: CASSLSSKNYEQYF; CDR3 DNA: TGCGCCAGCAGCTTGTCCTCGAAAAACTACGAGCAGTACTTC
D gene: NA; J gene: TRBJ2-3; V gene: TRBV6-6; clone size: NA; CDR3 protein: CASSRVGNTDTQYF; CDR3 DNA: TGTGCCAGCAGCCGGGTAGGGAACACAGATACGCAGTATTTT
D gene: TRBD1; J gene: TRBJ1-2; V gene: TRBV18; clone size: NA; CDR3 protein: CASSPSGQGARGYTF; CDR3 DNA: TGTGCCAGCTCACCATCGGGACAGGGGGCGCGTGGCTACACCTTC
D gene: NA; J gene: TRBJ1-4; V gene: TRBV27; clone size: NA; CDR3 protein: CASSFEPQGSEEKLFF; CDR3 DNA: TGTGCCAGCAGTTTTGAACCTCAGGGTTCGGAAGAAAAACTGTTTTTT
D gene: TRBD2; J gene: TRBJ2-4; V gene: TRBV4-2; clone size: few; CDR3 protein: CASSQAVAGVPRNIQYF; CDR3 DNA: TGTGCCAGCAGCCAAGCGGTAGCGGGGGTGCCCAGAAACATTCAGTACTTC
D gene: NA; J gene: TRBJ2-1; V gene: TRBV20-1; clone size: NA; CDR3 protein: CSARDSPGSSYNEQFF; CDR3 DNA: TGCAGTGCTAGAGATTCGCCGGGAAGCTCCTACAATGAGCAGTTCTTC
D gene: NA; J gene: TRBJ2-5; V gene: TRBV20-1; clone size: many; CDR3 protein: CSAQGLGTETQYF; CDR3 DNA: TGCAGTGCCCAAGGACTTGGCACGGAGACCCAGTACTTC
D gene: NA; J gene: TRBJ1-6; V gene: TRBV7-6; clone size: NA; CDR3 protein: CAGSRLGGPAIIDSPLHF; CDR3 DNA: TGTGCCGGCAGCCGCTTAGGGGGACCGGCTATCATTGATTCACCCCTCCACTTT
D gene: NA; J gene: TRBJ1-1; V gene: TRBV28; clone size: NA; CDR3 protein: CASSLEAEVNTEAFF; CDR3 DNA: TGTGCCAGCAGTTTAGAAGCAGAGGTGAACACTGAAGCTTTCTTT
D gene: NA; J gene: TRBJ1-1; V gene: TRBV5-5; clone size: NA; CDR3 protein: CASSLGFGTEAFF; CDR3 DNA: TGTGCCAGCAGCTTGGGATTTGGCACTGAAGCTTTCTTT
D gene: NA; J gene: TRBJ2-7; V gene: TRBV25-1; clone size: few; CDR3 protein: CASSSLRGGRDYEQYF; CDR3 DNA: TGTGCCAGCAGTTCTTTGAGGGGGGGCAGGGACTACGAGCAGTACTTC
D gene: NA; J gene: TRBJ2-1; V gene: TRBV20-1; clone size: few; CDR3 protein: CSARERSYNEQFF; CDR3 DNA: TGCAGTGCTAGGGAACGGTCCTACAATGAGCAGTTCTTC
D gene: NA; J gene: TRBJ2-5; V gene: TRBV20-1; clone size: NA; CDR3 protein: CGASSETQYF; CDR3 DNA: TGCGGTGCTAGCTCAGAGACCCAGTACTTC
D gene: TRBD1; J gene: TRBJ2-5; V gene: TRBV6-5; clone size: few; CDR3 protein: CASSRQGAGTQYF; CDR3 DNA: TGTGCCAGCAGTAGACAGGGGGCGGGGACCCAGTACTTC
D gene: NA; J gene: TRBJ2-1; V gene: TRBV4-1; clone size: NA; CDR3 protein: CASSQLSQNNEQFF; CDR3 DNA: TGCGCCAGCAGCCAACTGTCCCAGAACAATGAGCAGTTCTTC
D gene: NA; J gene: TRBJ2-3; V gene: TRBV20-1; clone size: few; CDR3 protein: CSAEGQISDTQYF; CDR3 DNA: TGCAGTGCCGAGGGTCAGATTTCAGATACGCAGTATTTT
D gene: TRBD1; J gene: TRBJ2-3; V gene: TRBV12-3/TRBV12-4; clone size: NA; CDR3 protein: CASSPPTGQGATDTQYF; CDR3 DNA: TGTGCCAGCAGTCCTCCTACGGGACAGGGGGCCACAGATACGCAGTATTTT
D gene: TRBD1; J gene: TRBJ2-7; V gene: TRBV6-1; clone size: NA; CDR3 protein: CASSDDRAHEQYF; CDR3 DNA: TGTGCCAGCAGTGATGACAGGGCCCACGAGCAGTACTTC
D gene: NA; J gene: TRBJ2-1; V gene: TRBV27; clone size: NA; CDR3 protein: CASKGGFYNEQFF; CDR3 DNA: TGTGCCAGCAAGGGGGGGTTCTACAATGAGCAGTTCTTC
D gene: TRBD1; J gene: TRBJ2-7; V gene: TRBV5-5; clone size: NA; CDR3 protein: CASRPQGSPIYEQYF; CDR3 DNA: TGTGCCAGCAGACCACAGGGGTCGCCGATCTACGAGCAGTACTTC
D gene: TRBD1; J gene: TRBJ2-1; V gene: TRBV6-5; clone size: few; CDR3 protein: CASKDRGLRSYNEQFF; CDR3 DNA: TGTGCCAGCAAGGATAGGGGGCTTAGGTCCTACAATGAGCAGTTCTTC
D gene: NA; J gene: TRBJ1-1; V gene: TRBV15; clone size: NA; CDR3 protein: CATSREYNTEAFF; CDR3 DNA: TGTGCCACCAGCAGAGAATATAACACTGAAGCTTTCTTT
D gene: NA; J gene: TRBJ1-2; V gene: TRBV5-1; clone size: NA; CDR3 protein: CANSLELAAGHYGYTF; CDR3 DNA: TGCGCCAACAGCTTGGAATTGGCCGCCGGCCATTATGGCTACACCTTC
D gene: NA; J gene: TRBJ2-1; V gene: TRBV6-5; clone size: NA; CDR3 protein: CASGRGASEQFF; CDR3 DNA: TGTGCCAGCGGACGGGGGGCCAGTGAGCAGTTCTTC